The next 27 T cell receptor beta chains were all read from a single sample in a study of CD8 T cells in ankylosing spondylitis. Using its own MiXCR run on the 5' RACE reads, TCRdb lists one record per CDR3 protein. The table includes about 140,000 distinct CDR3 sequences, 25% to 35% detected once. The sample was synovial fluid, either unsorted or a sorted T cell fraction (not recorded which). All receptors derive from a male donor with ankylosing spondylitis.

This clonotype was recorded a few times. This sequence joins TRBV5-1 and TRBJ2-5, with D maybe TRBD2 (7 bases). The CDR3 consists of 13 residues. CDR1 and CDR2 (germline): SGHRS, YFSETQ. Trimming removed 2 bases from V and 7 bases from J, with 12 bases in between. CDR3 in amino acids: CASSFNREGTQYF. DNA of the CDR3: TGCGCCAGCAGCTTTAACAGGGAGGGGACCCAGTACTTC.

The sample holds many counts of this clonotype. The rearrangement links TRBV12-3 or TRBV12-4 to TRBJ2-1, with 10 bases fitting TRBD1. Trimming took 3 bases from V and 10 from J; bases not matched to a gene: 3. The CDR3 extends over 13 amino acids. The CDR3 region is CASSFVTGGEQFF. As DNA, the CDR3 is TGTGCCAGCAGTTTCGTGACAGGGGGCGAGCAGTTCTTC.

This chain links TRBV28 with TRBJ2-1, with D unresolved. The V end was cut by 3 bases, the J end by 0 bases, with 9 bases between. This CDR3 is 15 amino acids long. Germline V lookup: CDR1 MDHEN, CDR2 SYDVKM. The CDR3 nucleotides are TGTGCCAGCAGTTTCGGGTGGTTCTCCTACAATGAGCAGTTCTTC. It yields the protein CASSFGWFSYNEQFF.

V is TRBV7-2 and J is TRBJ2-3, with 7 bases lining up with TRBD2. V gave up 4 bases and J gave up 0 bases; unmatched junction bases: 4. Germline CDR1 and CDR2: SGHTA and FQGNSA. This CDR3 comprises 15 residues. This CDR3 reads CASSSRELSTDTQYF. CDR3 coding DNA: TGTGCCAGCAGCTCGCGGGAGTTGAGCACAGATACGCAGTATTTT.

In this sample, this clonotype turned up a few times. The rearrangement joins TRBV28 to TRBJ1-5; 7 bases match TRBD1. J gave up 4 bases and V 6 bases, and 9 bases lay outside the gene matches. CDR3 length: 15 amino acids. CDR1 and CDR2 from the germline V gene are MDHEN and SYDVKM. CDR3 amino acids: CASRPDREYNQPQHF. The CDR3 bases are TGTGCCAGCAGGCCAGACAGGGAGTATAATCAGCCCCAGCATTTT.

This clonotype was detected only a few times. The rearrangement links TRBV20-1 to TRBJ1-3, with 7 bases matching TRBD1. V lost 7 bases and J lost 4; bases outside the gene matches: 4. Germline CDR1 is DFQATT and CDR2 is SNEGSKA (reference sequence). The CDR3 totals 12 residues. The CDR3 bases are TGCAGTGTGGGACAGACAGGAAACACCATATATTTT. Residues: CSVGQTGNTIYF.

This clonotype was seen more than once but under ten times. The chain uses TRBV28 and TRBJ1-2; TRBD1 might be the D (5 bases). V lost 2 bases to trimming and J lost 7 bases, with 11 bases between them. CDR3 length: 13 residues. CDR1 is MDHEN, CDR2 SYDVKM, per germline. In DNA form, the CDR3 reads TGTGCCAGCAGTTTAAGACAGTCGGGTGGCTACACCTTC. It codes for CASSLRQSGGYTF.

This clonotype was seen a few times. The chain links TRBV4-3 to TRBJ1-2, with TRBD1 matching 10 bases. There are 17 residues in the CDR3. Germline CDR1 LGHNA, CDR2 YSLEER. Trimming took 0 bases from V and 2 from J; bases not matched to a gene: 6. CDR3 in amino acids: CASSQDFGTGANYGYTF. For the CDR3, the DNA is TGCGCCAGCAGCCAAGATTTCGGGACAGGGGCGAACTATGGCTACACCTTC.

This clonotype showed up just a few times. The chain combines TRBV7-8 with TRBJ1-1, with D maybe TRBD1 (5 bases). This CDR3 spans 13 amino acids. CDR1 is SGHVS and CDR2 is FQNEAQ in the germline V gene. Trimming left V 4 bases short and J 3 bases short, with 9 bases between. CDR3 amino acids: CASSSGPYTEAFF. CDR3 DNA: TGTGCCAGCAGCTCGGGACCTTACACTGAAGCTTTCTTT.

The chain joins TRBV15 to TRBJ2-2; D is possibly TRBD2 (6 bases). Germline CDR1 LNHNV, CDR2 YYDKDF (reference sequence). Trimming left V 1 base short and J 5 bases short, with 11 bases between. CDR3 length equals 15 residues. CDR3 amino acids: CATSRGGAGTGELFF. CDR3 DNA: TGTGCCACCAGCAGAGGCGGGGCTGGGACCGGGGAGCTGTTTTTT.

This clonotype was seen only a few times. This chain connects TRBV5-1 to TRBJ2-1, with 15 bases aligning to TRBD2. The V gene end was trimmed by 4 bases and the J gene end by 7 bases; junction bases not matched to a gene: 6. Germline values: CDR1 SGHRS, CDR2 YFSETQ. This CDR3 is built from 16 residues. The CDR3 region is CASSTGLAGGGNEQFF. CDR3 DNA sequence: TGCGCCAGCAGCACCGGACTAGCGGGAGGGGGAAATGAGCAGTTCTTC.

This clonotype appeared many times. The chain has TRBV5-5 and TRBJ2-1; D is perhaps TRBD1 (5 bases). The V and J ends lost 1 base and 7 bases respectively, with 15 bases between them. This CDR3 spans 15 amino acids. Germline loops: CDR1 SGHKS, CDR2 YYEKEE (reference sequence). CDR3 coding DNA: TGTGCCAGCAGCTTGCCGGCGCAGGGTGGGAATGAGCAGTTCTTC. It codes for CASSLPAQGGNEQFF.

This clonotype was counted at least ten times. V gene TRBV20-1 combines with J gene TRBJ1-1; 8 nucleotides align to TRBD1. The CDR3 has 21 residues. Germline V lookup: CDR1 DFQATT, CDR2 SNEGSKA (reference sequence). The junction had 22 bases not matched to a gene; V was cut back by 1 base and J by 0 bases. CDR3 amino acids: CSARAPPRPQGAVVLNTEAFF. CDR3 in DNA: TGCAGTGCTAGAGCTCCACCTAGACCTCAGGGGGCAGTTGTGTTGAACACTGAAGCTTTCTTT.

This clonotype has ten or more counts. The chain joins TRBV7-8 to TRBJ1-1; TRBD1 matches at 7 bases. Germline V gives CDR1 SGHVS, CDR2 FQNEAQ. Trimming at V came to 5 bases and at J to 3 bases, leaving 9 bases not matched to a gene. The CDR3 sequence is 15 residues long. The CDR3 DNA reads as TGTGCCAGCAGCCTGAGGGGGCCGGGGGACACTGAAGCTTTCTTT. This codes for CASSLRGPGDTEAFF.

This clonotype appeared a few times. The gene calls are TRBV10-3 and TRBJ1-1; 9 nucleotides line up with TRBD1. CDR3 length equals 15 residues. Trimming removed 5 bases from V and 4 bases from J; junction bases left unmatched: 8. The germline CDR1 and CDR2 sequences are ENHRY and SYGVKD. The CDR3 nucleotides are TGTGCCATCAGTAGAGGTGGGACAGGGACCACTGAAGCTTTCTTT. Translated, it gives CAISRGGTGTTEAFF.

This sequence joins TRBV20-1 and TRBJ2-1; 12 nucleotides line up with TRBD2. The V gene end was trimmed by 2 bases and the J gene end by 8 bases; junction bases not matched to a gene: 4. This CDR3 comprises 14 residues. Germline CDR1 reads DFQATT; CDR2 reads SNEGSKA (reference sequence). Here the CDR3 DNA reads TGCAGTGCTAGAAAGACTAGCGGGAGCGATGAGCAGTTCTTC. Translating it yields CSARKTSGSDEQFF.

CDR3 bases: TGCAGTGCGACGGGAGGGCAGTCCAATCAGCCCCAGCATTTT. As protein: CSATGGQSNQPQHF. The J gene is TRBJ1-5, the V gene TRBV20-1; unclear D gene. The CDR3 totals 14 residues. The germline V and J ends were trimmed by 6 bases and 3 bases, with 15 bases remaining between them. Germline V gene lookup returns CDR1 DFQATT and CDR2 SNEGSKA (reference sequence).

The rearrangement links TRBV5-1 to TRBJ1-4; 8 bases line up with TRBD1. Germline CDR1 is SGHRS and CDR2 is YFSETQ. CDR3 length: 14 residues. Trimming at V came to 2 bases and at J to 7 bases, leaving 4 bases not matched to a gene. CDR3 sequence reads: CASSFTGTGEKLFF. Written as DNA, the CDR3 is TGCGCCAGCAGCTTTACTGGGACAGGTGAAAAACTGTTTTTT.

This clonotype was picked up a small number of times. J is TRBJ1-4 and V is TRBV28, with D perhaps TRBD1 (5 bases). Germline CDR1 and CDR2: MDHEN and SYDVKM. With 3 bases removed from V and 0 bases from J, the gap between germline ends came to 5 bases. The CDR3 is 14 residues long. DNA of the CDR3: TGTGCCAGCAGTTTGACAGCAACTAATGAAAAACTGTTTTTT. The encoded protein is CASSLTATNEKLFF. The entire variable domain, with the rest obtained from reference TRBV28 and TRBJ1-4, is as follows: DVKVTQSSRYLVKRTGEKVFLECVQDMDHENMFWYRQDPGLGLRLIYFSYDVKMKEKGDIPEGYSVSREKKERFSLILESASTNQTSMYLCASSLTATNEKLFFGSGTQLSVL.

The CDR3 sequence is CASSLGLAGFKDTQYF. As DNA, the CDR3 is TGTGCCAGCAGCTTAGGGCTAGCGGGGTTCAAAGATACGCAGTATTTT. This rearrangement joins TRBV11-2 to TRBJ2-3, with 9 bases that match TRBD2. This CDR3 is built from 16 residues. Unmatched junction bases numbered 7, after V lost 1 base and J lost 5 bases. Germline assignment: CDR1 SGHAT and CDR2 FQNNGV.

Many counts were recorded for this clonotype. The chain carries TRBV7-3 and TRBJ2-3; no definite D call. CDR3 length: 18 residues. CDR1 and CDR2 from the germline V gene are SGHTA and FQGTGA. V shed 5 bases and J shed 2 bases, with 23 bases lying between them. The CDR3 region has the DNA TGTGCCAGCAGCCTCCCTTCGCCTCATGGGATTTTCACAGATACGCAGTATTTT. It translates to CASSLPSPHGIFTDTQYF. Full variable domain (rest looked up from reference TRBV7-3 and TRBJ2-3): GAGVSQTPSNKVTEKGKYVELRCDPISGHTALYWYRQSLGQGPEFLIYFQGTGAADDSGLPNDRFFAVRPEGSVSTLKIQRTERGDSAVYLCASSLPSPHGIFTDTQYFGPGTRLTVL.

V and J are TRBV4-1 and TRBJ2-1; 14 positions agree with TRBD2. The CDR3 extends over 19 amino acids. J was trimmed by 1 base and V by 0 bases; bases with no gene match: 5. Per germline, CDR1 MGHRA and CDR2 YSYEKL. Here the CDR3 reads CASSQDRTSGGHSYNEQFF. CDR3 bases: TGCGCCAGCAGCCAAGATCGGACTAGCGGGGGGCATTCCTACAATGAGCAGTTCTTC.

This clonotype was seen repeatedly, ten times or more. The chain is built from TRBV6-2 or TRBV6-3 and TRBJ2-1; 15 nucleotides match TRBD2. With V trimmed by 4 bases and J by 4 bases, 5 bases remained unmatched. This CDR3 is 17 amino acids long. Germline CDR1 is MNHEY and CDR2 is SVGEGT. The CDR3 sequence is CASSFRTSGRVYNEQFF. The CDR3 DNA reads TGTGCCAGCAGTTTCAGGACTAGCGGGAGGGTTTACAATGAGCAGTTCTTC.

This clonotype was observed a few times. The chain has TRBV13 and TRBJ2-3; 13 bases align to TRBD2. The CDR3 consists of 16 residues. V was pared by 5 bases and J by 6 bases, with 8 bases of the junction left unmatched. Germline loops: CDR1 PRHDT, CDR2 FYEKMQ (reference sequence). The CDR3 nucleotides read TGTGCCAGCAGCCGCCGGACTAGCGGGAGTGGCGATACGCAGTATTTT. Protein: CASSRRTSGSGDTQYF. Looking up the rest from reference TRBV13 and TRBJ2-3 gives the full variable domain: AAGVIQSPRHLIKEKRETATLKCYPIPRHDTVYWYQQGPGQDPQFLISFYEKMQSDKGSIPDRFSAQQFSDYHSELNMSSLELGDSALYFCASSRRTSGSGDTQYFGPGTRLTVL.

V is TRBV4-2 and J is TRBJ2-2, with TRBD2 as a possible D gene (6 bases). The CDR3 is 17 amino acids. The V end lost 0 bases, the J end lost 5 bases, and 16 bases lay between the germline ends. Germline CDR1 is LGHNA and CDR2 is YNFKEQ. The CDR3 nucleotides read TGTGCCAGCAGCCAAGAGGGAGGACCACCGGATACCGGGGAGCTGTTTTTT. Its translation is CASSQEGGPPDTGELFF.

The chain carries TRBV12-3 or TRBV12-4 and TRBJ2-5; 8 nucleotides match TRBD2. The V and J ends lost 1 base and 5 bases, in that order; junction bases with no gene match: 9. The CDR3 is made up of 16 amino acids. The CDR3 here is CASSLGLAGSGETQYF. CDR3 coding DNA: TGTGCCAGCAGTTTAGGTCTAGCGGGTTCCGGGGAGACCCAGTACTTC.

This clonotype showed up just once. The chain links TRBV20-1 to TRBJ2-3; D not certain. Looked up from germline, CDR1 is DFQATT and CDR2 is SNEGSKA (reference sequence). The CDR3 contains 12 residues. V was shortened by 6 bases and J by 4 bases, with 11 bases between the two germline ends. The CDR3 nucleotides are TGCAGTGCCGATCGTAGTTCAGATACGCAGTATTTT. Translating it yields CSADRSSDTQYF.